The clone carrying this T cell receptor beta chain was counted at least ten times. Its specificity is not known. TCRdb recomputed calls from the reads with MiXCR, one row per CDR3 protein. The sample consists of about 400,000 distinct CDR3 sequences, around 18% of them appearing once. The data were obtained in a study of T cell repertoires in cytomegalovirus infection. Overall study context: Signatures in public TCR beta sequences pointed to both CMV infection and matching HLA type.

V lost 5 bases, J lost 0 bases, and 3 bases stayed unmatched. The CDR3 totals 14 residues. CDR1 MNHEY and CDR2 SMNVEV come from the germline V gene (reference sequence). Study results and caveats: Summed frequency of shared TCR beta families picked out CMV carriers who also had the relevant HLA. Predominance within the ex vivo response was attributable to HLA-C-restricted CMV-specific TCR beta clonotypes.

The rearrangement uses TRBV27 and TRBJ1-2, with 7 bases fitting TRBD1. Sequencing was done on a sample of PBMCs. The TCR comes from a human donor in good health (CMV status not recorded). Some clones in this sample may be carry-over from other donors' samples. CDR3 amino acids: CASSIQGANYGYTF. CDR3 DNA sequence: TGTGCCAGCAGTATCCAGGGGGCTAACTATGGCTACACCTTC.